This is a list of T cell receptor beta chains from one sample in a study of cytomegalovirus exposure and HLA in healthy donors. Assay used: immunoSEQ multiplex PCR; TCRdb lists only in-frame clones, some missing. The sample holds over 150,000 clones, approximately 80% seen once. Input material: PBMCs. The receptors stem from a man between 25 and 39 years old in good health and CMV-seronegative. Each CDR3 is given with its conserved first and last residue. D genes are given only for firm matches. The size entry is marked missing in some rows and otherwise reads once, few, many or a size class.

16	TRBV11-2	TRBD1	TRBJ2-1	few	CASSQPGQGKVNEQFF	TGTGCCAGCAGCCAGCCGGGACAGGGGAAGGTCAATGAGCAGTTCTTC
15	TRBV7-2	NA	TRBJ2-1	few	CASSPPESSYNEQFF	TGTGCCAGCAGCCCCCCTGAGAGCTCCTACAATGAGCAGTTCTTC
15	TRBV15	TRBD1	TRBJ1-1	few	CATSRDQGAITEAFF	TGTGCCACCAGCAGAGATCAGGGGGCGATCACTGAAGCTTTCTTT
15	TRBV27	NA	TRBJ1-3	few	CASSLTRAAGNTIYF	TGTGCCAGCAGTTTAACCAGGGCAGCTGGAAACACCATATATTTT
16	TRBV28	TRBD2	TRBJ2-3	NA	CASSLGSGRASDTQYF	TGTGCCAGCAGTTTAGGGAGCGGGAGGGCTTCAGATACGCAGTATTTT
14	TRBV6-5	NA	TRBJ1-1	few	CASSEGEGGAEAFF	TGTGCCAGCAGTGAAGGGGAAGGCGGGGCTGAAGCTTTCTTT
17	TRBV4-1	TRBD1	TRBJ2-7	NA	CASSPVDQGAPRNEQYF	TGCGCCAGCAGCCCCGTGGATCAGGGGGCCCCTAGGAACGAGCAGTACTTC
14	TRBV9	NA	TRBJ1-1	NA	CASSRRGRDTEAFF	TGTGCCAGCTCCCGCCGGGGGAGGGACACTGAAGCTTTCTTT
17	TRBV28	TRBD1	TRBJ2-1	NA	CASSLLKPDRGWGEQFF	TGTGCCAGCAGCCTCTTAAAGCCGGACAGGGGTTGGGGTGAGCAGTTCTTC
13	TRBV6-1	TRBD1	TRBJ1-5	once	CTAGQAFNQPQHF	TGTACGGCGGGACAGGCTTTCAATCAGCCCCAGCATTTT
16	TRBV28	NA	TRBJ1-1	NA	CASSLSGHVKPTEAFF	TGTGCCAGCAGTTTGTCTGGACACGTTAAACCCACTGAAGCTTTCTTT
19	TRBV27	TRBD1	TRBJ2-6	NA	CASSQTGTGSTLGANVLTF	TGTGCCAGCAGCCAAACCGGGACAGGGTCTACTCTGGGGGCCAACGTCCTGACTTTC